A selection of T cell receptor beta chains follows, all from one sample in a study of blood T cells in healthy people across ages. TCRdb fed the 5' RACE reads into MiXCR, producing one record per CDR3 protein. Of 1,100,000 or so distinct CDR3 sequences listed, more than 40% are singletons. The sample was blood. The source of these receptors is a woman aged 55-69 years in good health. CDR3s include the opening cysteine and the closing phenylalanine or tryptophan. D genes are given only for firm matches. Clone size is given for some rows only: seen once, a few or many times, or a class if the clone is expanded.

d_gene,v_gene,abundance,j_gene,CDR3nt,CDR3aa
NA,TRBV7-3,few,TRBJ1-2,TGTGCCAGCAGCCCCAGCGGAGCTGCCAACTATGGCTACACCTTC,CASSPSGAANYGYTF
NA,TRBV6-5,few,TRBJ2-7,TGTGCCAGCAGTTACTCGGGTCGGGGCGGGATTAAGGCCTACGAGCAGTACTTC,CASSYSGRGGIKAYEQYF
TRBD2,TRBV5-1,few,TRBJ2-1,TGCGCCAGCAGTGTCGGGACTCTAGCGGGAGTAGGCAATGAGCAGTTCTTC,CASSVGTLAGVGNEQFF
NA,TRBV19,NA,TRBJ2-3,TGTGCCAGTAGTTTCCTTCTGTCCACAGATACGCAGTATTTT,CASSFLLSTDTQYF
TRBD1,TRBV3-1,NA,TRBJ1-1,TGTGCCAGCAGCCGTGGACAGGGGGCGTGGGACACTGAAGCTTTCTTT,CASSRGQGAWDTEAFF
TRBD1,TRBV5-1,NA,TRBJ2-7,TGCGCCAGCAGCCTACTGACAGGGTCGGGCTACGAGCAGTACTTC,CASSLLTGSGYEQYF
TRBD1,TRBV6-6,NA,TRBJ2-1,TGTGCCAGCCTCTCGAAGGGGGCCTGGGCCAATGAGCAGTTCTTC,CASLSKGAWANEQFF
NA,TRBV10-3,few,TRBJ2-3,TGTGCCATCAGTGCGGAAACCCCCACAGATACGCAGTATTTT,CAISAETPTDTQYF
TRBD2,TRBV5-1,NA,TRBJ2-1,TGCGCCAGCAGACAGCGGACTAGCGGGAGGTCCGATGAGCAGTTCTTC,CASRQRTSGRSDEQFF
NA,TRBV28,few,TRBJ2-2,TGTGCCAGCAGTCGGGAAACAGGCCTCACCGGGGAGCTGTTTTTT,CASSRETGLTGELFF
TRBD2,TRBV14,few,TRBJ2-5,TGTGCCAGCAGCCAAACCGGGACTAGCGGGAGCGTGTGGGGAGAGACCCAGTACTTC,CASSQTGTSGSVWGETQYF
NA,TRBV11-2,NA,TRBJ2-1,TGTGCCAGCAGCCCAGACTTCGGACAGTTAAATGAGCAGTTCTTC,CASSPDFGQLNEQFF
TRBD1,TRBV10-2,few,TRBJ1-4,TGCGCCAGCAGTGGTTCAGGGGGGGCGCGCGAAAAACTGTTTTTT,CASSGSGGAREKLFF
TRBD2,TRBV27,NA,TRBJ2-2,TGTGCCAGCACCGGGACTAGAGGCACCGGGGAGCTGTTTTTT,CASTGTRGTGELFF
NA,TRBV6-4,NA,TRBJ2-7,TGTGCCAGCAGTGACTCGATGTGTTTACTGACCCGATCCTCCTACGAGCAGTACTTC,CASSDSMCLLTRSSYEQYF
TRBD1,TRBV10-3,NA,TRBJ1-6,TGTGCCACCTTGGGACAGGGGAATAATTCACCCCTCCACTTT,CATLGQGNNSPLHF
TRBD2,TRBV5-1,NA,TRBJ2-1,TGCGCCAGCAGCTTGGGACTAGCGGGAGGGCCCTCGGGCAATGAGCAGTTCTTC,CASSLGLAGGPSGNEQFF
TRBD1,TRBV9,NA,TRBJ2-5,TGTGCCAGCAGCGTACGGACAGGGTTCCAAGAGACCCAGTACTTC,CASSVRTGFQETQYF
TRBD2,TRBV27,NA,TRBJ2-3,TGTGCCAGCAGTTTAAGGGGCGGGAGGGCCTCAGATACGCAGTATTTT,CASSLRGGRASDTQYF
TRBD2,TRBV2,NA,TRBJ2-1,TGTGCCGGCATTTTTACTAGCGCTGGGTACAATGAGCAGTTCTTC,CAGIFTSAGYNEQFF
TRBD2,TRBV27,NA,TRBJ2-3,TGTGCCAGCAGTTTCGGACTAGCGGGAGGTACGCAGTATTTT,CASSFGLAGGTQYF
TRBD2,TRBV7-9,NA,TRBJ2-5,TGTGCCGGGACGGGACTAGCGGGAGAGCCCGAGATAAAGACCCAGTACTTC,CAGTGLAGEPEIKTQYF
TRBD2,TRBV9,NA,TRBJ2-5,TGTGCCAGCAGCGCGGGACTAATACAAGAGACCCAGTACTTC,CASSAGLIQETQYF
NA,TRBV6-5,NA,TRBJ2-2,TGTGCCAGCAGTTACGGGAGTACTGTCTTCACCGGGGAGCTGTTTTTT,CASSYGSTVFTGELFF